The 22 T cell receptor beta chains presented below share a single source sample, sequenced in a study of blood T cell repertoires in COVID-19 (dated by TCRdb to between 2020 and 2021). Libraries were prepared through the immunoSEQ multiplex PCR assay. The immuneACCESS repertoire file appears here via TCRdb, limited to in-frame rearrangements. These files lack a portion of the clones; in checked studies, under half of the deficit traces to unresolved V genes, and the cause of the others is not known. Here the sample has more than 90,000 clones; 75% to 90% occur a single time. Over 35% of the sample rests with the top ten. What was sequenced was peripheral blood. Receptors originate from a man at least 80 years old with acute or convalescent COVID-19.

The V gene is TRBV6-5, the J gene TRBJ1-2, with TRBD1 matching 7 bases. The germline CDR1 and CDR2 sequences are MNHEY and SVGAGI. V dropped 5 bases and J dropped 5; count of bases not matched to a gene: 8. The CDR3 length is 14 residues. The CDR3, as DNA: TGTGCCAGCAGTCCCTTAGGGGGCGGGTATGGCTACACCTTC. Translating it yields CASSPLGGGYGYTF.

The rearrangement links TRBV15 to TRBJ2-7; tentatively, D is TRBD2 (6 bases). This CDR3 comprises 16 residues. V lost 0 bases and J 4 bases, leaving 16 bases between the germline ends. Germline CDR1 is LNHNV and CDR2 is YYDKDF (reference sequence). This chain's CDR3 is CATSREGGGIMYEQYF. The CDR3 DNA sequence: TGTGCCACCAGCAGAGAAGGTGGCGGGATCATGTACGAGCAGTACTTC.

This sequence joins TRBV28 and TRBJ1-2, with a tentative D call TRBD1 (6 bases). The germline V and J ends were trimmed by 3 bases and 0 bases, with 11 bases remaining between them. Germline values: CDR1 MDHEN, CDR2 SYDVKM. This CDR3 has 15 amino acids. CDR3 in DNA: TGTGCCAGCAGTTTTACAGGGCGCTCTAACTATGGCTACACCTTC. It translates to CASSFTGRSNYGYTF.

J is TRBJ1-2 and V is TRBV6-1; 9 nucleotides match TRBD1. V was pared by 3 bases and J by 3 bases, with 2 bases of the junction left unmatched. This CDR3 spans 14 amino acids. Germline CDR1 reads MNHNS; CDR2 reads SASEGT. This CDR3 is CASSETGGDYGYTF. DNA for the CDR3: TGTGCCAGCAGTGAGACAGGGGGAGACTATGGCTACACCTTC.

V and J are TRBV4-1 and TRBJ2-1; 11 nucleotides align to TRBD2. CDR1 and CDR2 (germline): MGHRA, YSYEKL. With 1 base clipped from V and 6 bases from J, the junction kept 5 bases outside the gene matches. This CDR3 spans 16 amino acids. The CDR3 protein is CASSQVRLAGINEQFF. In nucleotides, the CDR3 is TGCGCCAGCAGCCAAGTTCGACTAGCGGGAATCAATGAGCAGTTCTTC.

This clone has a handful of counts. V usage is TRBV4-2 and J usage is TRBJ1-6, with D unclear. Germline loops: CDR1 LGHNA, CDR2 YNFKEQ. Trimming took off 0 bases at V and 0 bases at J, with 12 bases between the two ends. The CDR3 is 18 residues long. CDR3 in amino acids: CASSQDRAGSSYNSPLHF. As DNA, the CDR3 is TGTGCCAGCAGCCAAGATCGGGCGGGGAGCTCCTATAATTCACCCCTCCACTTT.

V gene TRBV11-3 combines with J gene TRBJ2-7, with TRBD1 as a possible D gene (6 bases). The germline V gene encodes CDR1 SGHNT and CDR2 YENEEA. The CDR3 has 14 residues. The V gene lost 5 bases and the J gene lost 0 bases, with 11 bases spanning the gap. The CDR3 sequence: CASSEQGPSYEQYF. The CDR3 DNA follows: TGTGCCAGCAGCGAACAGGGTCCCTCCTACGAGCAGTACTTC.

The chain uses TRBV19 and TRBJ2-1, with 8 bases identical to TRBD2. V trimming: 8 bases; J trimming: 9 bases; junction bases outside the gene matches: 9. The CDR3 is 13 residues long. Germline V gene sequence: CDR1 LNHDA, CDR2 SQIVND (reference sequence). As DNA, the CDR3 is TGTGCCAGTGGACGAGGGCGGGAGGTTGAGCAGTTCTTC. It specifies CASGRGREVEQFF.

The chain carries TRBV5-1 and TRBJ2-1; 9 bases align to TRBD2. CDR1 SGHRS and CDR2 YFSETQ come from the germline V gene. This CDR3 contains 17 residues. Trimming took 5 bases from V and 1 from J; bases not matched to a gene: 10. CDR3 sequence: CASRTNSGSWSYNEQFF. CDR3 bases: TGCGCCAGCAGAACCAATAGCGGGAGTTGGTCCTACAATGAGCAGTTCTTC.

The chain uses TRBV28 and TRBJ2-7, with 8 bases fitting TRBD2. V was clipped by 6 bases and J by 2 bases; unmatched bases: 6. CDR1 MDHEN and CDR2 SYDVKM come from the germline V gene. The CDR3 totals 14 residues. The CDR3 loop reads CASRTAGVPYEQYF. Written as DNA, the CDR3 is TGTGCCAGCAGAACAGCGGGAGTTCCCTACGAGCAGTACTTC.

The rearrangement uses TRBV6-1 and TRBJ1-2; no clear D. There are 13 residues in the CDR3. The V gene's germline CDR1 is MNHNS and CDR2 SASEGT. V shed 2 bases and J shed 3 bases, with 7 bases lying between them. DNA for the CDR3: TGTGCCAGCAGTGAAAATATATACTATGGCTACACCTTC. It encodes CASSENIYYGYTF.

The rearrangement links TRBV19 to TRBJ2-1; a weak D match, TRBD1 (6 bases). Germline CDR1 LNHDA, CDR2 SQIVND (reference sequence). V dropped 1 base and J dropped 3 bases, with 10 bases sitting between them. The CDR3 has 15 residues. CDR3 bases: TGTGCCAGTAGTATAGCCCCGACAGGCTACAATGAGCAGTTCTTC. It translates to CASSIAPTGYNEQFF.

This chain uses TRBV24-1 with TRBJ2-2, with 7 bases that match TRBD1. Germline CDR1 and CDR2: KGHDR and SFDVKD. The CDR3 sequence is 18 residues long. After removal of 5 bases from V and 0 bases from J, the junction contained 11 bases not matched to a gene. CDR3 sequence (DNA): TGTGCCACCAGTGGATTCGAACCGGGACAGTCGAACACCGGGGAGCTGTTTTTT. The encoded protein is CATSGFEPGQSNTGELFF.

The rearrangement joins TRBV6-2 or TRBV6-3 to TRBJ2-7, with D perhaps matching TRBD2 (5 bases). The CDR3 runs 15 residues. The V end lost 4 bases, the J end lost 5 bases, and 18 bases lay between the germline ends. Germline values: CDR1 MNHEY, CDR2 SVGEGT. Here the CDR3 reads CASSLRRALGNEQYF. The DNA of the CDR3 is TGTGCCAGCAGTTTAAGGCGGGCTCTCGGGAACGAGCAGTACTTC.

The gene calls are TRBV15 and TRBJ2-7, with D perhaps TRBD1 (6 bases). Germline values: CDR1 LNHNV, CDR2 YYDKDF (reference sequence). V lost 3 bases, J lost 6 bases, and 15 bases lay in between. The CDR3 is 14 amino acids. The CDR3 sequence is CATSRLSTGSEQYF. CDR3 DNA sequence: TGTGCCACCAGCAGGTTAAGTACAGGGTCCGAGCAGTACTTC.

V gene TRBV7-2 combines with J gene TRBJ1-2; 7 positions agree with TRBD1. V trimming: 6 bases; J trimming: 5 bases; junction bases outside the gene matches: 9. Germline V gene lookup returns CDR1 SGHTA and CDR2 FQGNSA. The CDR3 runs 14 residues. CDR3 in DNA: TGTGCCAGCAGTCTACAGGGGCGGATTTATGGCTACACCTTC. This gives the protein CASSLQGRIYGYTF.

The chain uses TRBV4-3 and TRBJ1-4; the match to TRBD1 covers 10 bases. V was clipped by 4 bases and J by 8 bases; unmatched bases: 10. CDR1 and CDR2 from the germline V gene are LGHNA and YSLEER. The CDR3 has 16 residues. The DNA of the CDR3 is TGCGCCAGCAGCCCTAGATTCGGACAGGGGGAGGAAAAACTGTTTTTT. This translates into CASSPRFGQGEEKLFF.

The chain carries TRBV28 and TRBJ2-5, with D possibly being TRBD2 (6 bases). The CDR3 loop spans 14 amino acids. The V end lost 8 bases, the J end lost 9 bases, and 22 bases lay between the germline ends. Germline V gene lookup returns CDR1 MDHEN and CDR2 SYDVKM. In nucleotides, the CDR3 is TGTGCCAGCGGACGGGGGTTGGCACAAGGGGCCCAGTACTTC. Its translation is CASGRGLAQGAQYF.

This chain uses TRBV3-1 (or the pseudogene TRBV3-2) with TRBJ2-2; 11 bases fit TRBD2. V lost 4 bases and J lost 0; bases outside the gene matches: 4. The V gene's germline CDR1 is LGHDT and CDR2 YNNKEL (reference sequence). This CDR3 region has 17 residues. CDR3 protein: CASSLLGLAANTGELFF. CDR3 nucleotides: TGTGCCAGCAGCCTCTTGGGACTAGCGGCGAACACCGGGGAGCTGTTTTTT.

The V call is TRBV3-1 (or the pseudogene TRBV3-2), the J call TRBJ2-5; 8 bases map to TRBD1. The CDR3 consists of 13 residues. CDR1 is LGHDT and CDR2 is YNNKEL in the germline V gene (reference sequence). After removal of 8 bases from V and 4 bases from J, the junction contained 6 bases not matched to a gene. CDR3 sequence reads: CASGQGFLETQYF. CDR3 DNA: TGTGCCAGCGGACAGGGTTTTTTAGAGACCCAGTACTTC.

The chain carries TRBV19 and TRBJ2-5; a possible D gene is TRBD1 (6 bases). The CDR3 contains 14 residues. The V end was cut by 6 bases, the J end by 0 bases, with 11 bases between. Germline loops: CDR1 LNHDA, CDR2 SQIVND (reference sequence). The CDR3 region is CASSPGANQETQYF. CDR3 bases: TGTGCCAGTAGCCCAGGGGCGAACCAAGAGACCCAGTACTTC.

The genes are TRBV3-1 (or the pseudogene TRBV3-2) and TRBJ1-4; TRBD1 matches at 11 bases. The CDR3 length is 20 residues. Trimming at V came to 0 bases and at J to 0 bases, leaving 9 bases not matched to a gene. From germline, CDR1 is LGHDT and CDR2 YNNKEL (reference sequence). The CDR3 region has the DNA TGTGCCAGCAGCCAAGACTCCGGGACAGGGGGACTTGCAACTAATGAAAAACTGTTTTTT. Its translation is CASSQDSGTGGLATNEKLFF.